The present T cell receptor beta chain was sequenced within a study of blood T cells in healthy people across ages. Study-wide findings and caveats: Naive T cell percentage by flow cytometry tracked strongly with beta diversity.

Of note for this clonotype: Its antigen is unknown.

Using a J-beta primer mix together with a sample-barcoded 5' primer, a second PCR was run for roughly 7 to 11 cycles. MiXCR was run by TCRdb on the 5' RACE reads, yielding one entry per CDR3 protein. The repertoire holds fewer than 1,200,000 distinct CDR3 sequences, roughly a quarter seen once, with approximately 0.7% in the top ten. The CDR3 totals 15 residues. CDR1 is SQVTM and CDR2 is ANQGSEA in the germline V gene. This sample also appeared in a second study, on T cells of mothers and their children. That source adds: Second-PCR amplification with M1S added sample barcodes and 2-4 random nucleotides. Every mother produced more than 8 million TCR beta CDR3 reads, whereas every child provided 2.5 million to 3 million.

The chain links TRBV29-1 to TRBJ2-5, with D possibly TRBD1 on 5 matching bases. The assigned J gene may be wrong: the sequence end matches TRBJ2-1 better. The clonotype originates from a girl aged 2-15 years in good health. The sequencing input was blood. The CDR3, as DNA: TGCAGCGTTCCCCTACATAAAGGGGTTGCGGATGAGCAGTTCTTC. Translation: CSVPLHKGVADEQFF.